This passage covers 31 T cell receptor beta chains from one sample sequenced in a study of blood T cell repertoires in COVID-19. Sequencing used immunoSEQ multiplex PCR; TCRdb keeps in-frame clones, though not all of them. Of about 150,000 clones in the sample, 80% to 90% were seen once. The specimen sequenced was peripheral blood. The receptors were sampled from a man younger than 35 with COVID-19, enrolled during active disease.

J is TRBJ1-5 and V is TRBV5-8; 12 bases align to TRBD1. Germline V gene data show CDR1 as SGHTS and CDR2 as YDEGEE. The CDR3 covers 15 residues. Trimming at V came to 4 bases and at J to 7 bases, leaving 6 bases not matched to a gene. The CDR3 sequence is CASSPGTGGGQPQHF. In DNA, the CDR3 is TGTGCCAGCAGCCCAGGGACAGGGGGCGGGCAGCCCCAGCATTTT.

The V gene is TRBV28, the J gene TRBJ2-5, with 9 bases matching TRBD2. Germline assignment: CDR1 MDHEN and CDR2 SYDVKM. CDR3 length equals 16 residues. V was clipped by 3 bases and J by 4 bases; unmatched bases: 9. CDR3 region: CASSFGSGSLTETQYF. CDR3 nucleotides: TGTGCCAGCAGTTTCGGTAGCGGGAGTTTAACAGAGACCCAGTACTTC.

The chain is built from TRBV6-5 and TRBJ1-2; TRBD1 matches at 9 bases. The germline V gene encodes CDR1 MNHEY and CDR2 SVGAGI. V shed 2 bases, J shed 7 bases, and the junction held 5 bases outside the gene matches. The CDR3 loop spans 14 amino acids. CDR3 nucleotides: TGTGCCAGCAGTTACGACAGGGGGAAAATTGGCTACACCTTC. Protein product: CASSYDRGKIGYTF.

V and J are TRBV27 and TRBJ2-1, with 11 bases aligning to TRBD2. V gave up 5 bases and J gave up 1 base; unmatched junction bases: 4. Germline assignment: CDR1 MNHEY and CDR2 SMNVEV (reference sequence). The CDR3 contains 16 residues. In nucleotides, the CDR3 is TGTGCCAGCAGTGTGACTAGCGGGAAGTCCTACAATGAGCAGTTCTTC. This gives the protein CASSVTSGKSYNEQFF.

V and J are TRBV5-1 and TRBJ2-2, with a possible D match to TRBD2 (6 bases). The V end lost 0 bases, the J end lost 1 base, and 13 bases lay between the germline ends. CDR3 length equals 17 residues. Germline CDR1 reads SGHRS; CDR2 reads YFSETQ. CDR3 in DNA: TGCGCCAGCAGCTTGGGGAACGGGACTCAGAACACCGGGGAGCTGTTTTTT. Amino acids: CASSLGNGTQNTGELFF.

The CDR3 is CASSQGGQTQETQYF. As DNA, the CDR3 is TGTGCCAGCAGCCAAGGTGGACAGACTCAAGAGACCCAGTACTTC. The chain employs TRBV3-1 (or the pseudogene TRBV3-2) and TRBJ2-5; D possibly corresponds to TRBD1 (6 bases). The germline gives CDR1 LGHDT, CDR2 YNNKEL (reference sequence). V lost 1 base and J 2 bases, leaving 11 bases between the germline ends. This CDR3 contains 15 residues.

The chain joins TRBV11-2 to TRBJ2-7; D ambiguous. The ends were cut back, 1 base at V and 3 bases at J, with 10 bases in the middle. Per the germline V gene, CDR1 is SGHAT and CDR2 is FQNNGV. The CDR3 contains 14 residues. As DNA, the CDR3 is TGTGCCAGCAGCTTAGGGCGAGGTCGCTACGAGCAGTACTTC. Translated, it gives CASSLGRGRYEQYF.

V and J are TRBV9 and TRBJ2-3, with 8 bases lining up with TRBD1. This CDR3 comprises 15 residues. Germline V gene lookup returns CDR1 SGDLS and CDR2 YYNGEE. Germline trimming cut 0 bases from V and 1 base from J; bases unmatched to any gene: 1. The CDR3 loop reads CASSVVGQGTDTQYF. CDR3 nucleotide sequence: TGTGCCAGCAGCGTAGTGGGACAGGGCACAGATACGCAGTATTTT.

V and J are TRBV7-2 and TRBJ2-1; 10 bases are shared with TRBD1. The CDR3 is made up of 15 amino acids. With 5 bases clipped from V and 14 bases from J, the junction kept 15 bases outside the gene matches. Per the germline V gene, CDR1 is SGHTA and CDR2 is FQGNSA. The CDR3 coding sequence is TGTGCCAGCAGCCCCGCCGGGACAGGGGCGAGGAGGGAGTTCTTC. It is translated as CASSPAGTGARREFF.

This clone has just a few counts. This chain connects TRBV2 to TRBJ2-7; tentatively, D is TRBD1 (7 bases). The germline V gene encodes CDR1 SNHLY and CDR2 FYNNEI. The V end lost 4 bases, the J end lost 3 bases, and 10 bases lay between the germline ends. The CDR3 totals 13 residues. The CDR3 region is CASSGQGLYEQYF. In DNA, the CDR3 is TGTGCCAGCAGTGGACAGGGACTCTACGAGCAGTACTTC. Variable domain in full (rest from reference TRBV2 and TRBJ2-7): EPEVTQTPSHQVTQMGQEVILRCVPISNHLYFYWYRQILGQKVEFLVSFYNNEISEKSEIFDDQFSVERPDGSNFTLKIRSTKLEDSAMYFCASSGQGLYEQYFGPGTRLTVT.

The rearrangement links TRBV19 to TRBJ2-7; D possibly corresponds to TRBD1 (6 bases). The germline V gene encodes CDR1 LNHDA and CDR2 SQIVND (reference sequence). Trimming cost V 5 bases and J 0 bases, with 8 bases left between them. CDR3 length equals 13 residues. CDR3 in DNA: TGTGCCAGTAGTGGACAGAGCTCCTACGAGCAGTACTTC. As protein: CASSGQSSYEQYF.

This chain joins TRBV6-6 and TRBJ2-2, with 14 nucleotides matching TRBD2. V was clipped by 5 bases and J by 1 base; unmatched bases: 6. The CDR3 consists of 18 residues. CDR1 and CDR2 from the germline V gene are MNHNY and SVGAGI (reference sequence). As DNA, the CDR3 is TGTGCCAGCAGTCGACTAGCGGGAGGGCCTGGGAACACCGGGGAGCTGTTTTTT. It codes for CASSRLAGGPGNTGELFF.

The genes are TRBV15 and TRBJ2-1; 9 positions agree with TRBD1. Germline-derived CDR1 and CDR2 are LNHNV and YYDKDF (reference sequence). This CDR3 has 15 amino acids. The V segment lost 7 bases and the J segment 0 bases; nucleotides outside the gene matches: 4. CDR3 protein: CATTQDRGSYNEQFF. CDR3 bases: TGTGCCACCACCCAGGACAGGGGCTCCTACAATGAGCAGTTCTTC.

The V and J genes are TRBV30 and TRBJ2-7, with 13 bases aligning to TRBD2. Germline loops: CDR1 GTSNPN, CDR2 SVGIG (reference sequence). Trimming at V came to 6 bases and at J to 6 bases, leaving 5 bases not matched to a gene. The CDR3 extends over 13 amino acids. The CDR3 region is CACGLAGVSEQYF. For the CDR3, the DNA is TGTGCCTGTGGACTAGCGGGAGTCTCCGAGCAGTACTTC.

The rearrangement joins TRBV6-1 to TRBJ2-7; TRBD2 aligns across 15 bases. Losses at the gene ends were 2 bases for V and 5 bases for J; bases not matched to a gene: 16. The CDR3 spans 20 residues. The V gene's germline CDR1 is MNHNS and CDR2 SASEGT. As DNA, the CDR3 is TGTGCCAGCAGTGAATCGCGGGTTGGACTAGCGGGAGGGAATTGGGACGAGCAGTACTTC. This translates into CASSESRVGLAGGNWDEQYF.

The V and J genes are TRBV6-2 or TRBV6-3 and TRBJ2-4; D might be TRBD1 (6 bases). Germline assignment: CDR1 MNHEY and CDR2 SVGEGT. V lost 5 bases to trimming and J lost 0 bases, with 11 bases between them. The CDR3 is 15 amino acids. CDR3 residues: CASSRTALAKNIQYF. The CDR3 nucleotides are TGTGCCAGCAGTCGGACAGCTTTAGCCAAAAACATTCAGTACTTC.

The gene calls are TRBV9 and TRBJ1-3, with TRBD1 identical over 7 bases. Germline V gives CDR1 SGDLS, CDR2 YYNGEE. V shed 1 base and J 1 base; nucleotides not matched to a gene: 5. This CDR3 is 16 amino acids long. CDR3 amino acids: CASSVRGGASGNTIYF. The DNA for the CDR3 is TGTGCCAGCAGCGTAAGAGGGGGCGCTTCTGGAAACACCATATATTTT.

The chain couples TRBV7-2 to TRBJ2-5; 11 bases are shared with TRBD2. CDR3 size: 15 residues. The germline V gene encodes CDR1 SGHTA and CDR2 FQGNSA. The ends lost 1 base at V and 5 bases at J; junction bases unmatched: 3. CDR3 bases: TGTGCCAGCAGCTTAGTAGCGGGAGGGCTCGAGACCCAGTACTTC. The encoded protein is CASSLVAGGLETQYF.

The chain recombines TRBV7-9 with TRBJ1-2; D is uncertain. Germline lookup yields CDR1 SEHNR and CDR2 FQNEAQ (reference sequence). Trimming stripped 2 bases from V and 0 bases from J, with 10 bases between. The CDR3 totals 15 residues. Here the CDR3 DNA reads TGTGCCAGCAGCTTACGGTCCAACTCTAACTATGGCTACACCTTC. It encodes CASSLRSNSNYGYTF.

This chain connects TRBV6-2 or TRBV6-3 to TRBJ2-1; 9 positions match TRBD2. The junction had 4 bases not matched to a gene; V was cut back by 2 bases and J by 8 bases. The germline gives CDR1 MNHEY, CDR2 SVGEGT. CDR3 length: 14 residues. Here the CDR3 DNA reads TGTGCCAGCAGTTACGGACTAGCGAGTCATGAGCAGTTCTTC. Protein: CASSYGLASHEQFF.

This clone was picked up one time. The genes are TRBV19 and TRBJ2-7; D unclear. The CDR3 totals 12 residues. Germline V lookup: CDR1 LNHDA, CDR2 SQIVND (reference sequence). The V end was cut by 10 bases, the J end by 0 bases, with 10 bases between. The CDR3 is CATRGYSYEQYF. In DNA form, the CDR3 reads TGTGCCACCAGAGGATACTCCTACGAGCAGTACTTC.

The J gene is TRBJ2-1, the V gene TRBV19; 14 bases are a match to TRBD2. CDR3 length: 15 residues. V lost 4 bases and J lost 9; bases outside the gene matches: 5. CDR1 LNHDA and CDR2 SQIVND come from the germline V gene (reference sequence). DNA of the CDR3: TGTGCCAGTAGTACGGGACTAGCGGGAGTAAGTGAGCAGTTCTTC. Translation: CASSTGLAGVSEQFF.

This clone has just one count. The V and J genes are TRBV7-9 and TRBJ2-5; possible D gene TRBD2, 6 bases. V was clipped by 4 bases and J by 9 bases, with 18 bases between them. CDR1 and CDR2 from the germline V gene are SEHNR and FQNEAQ (reference sequence). The CDR3 has 14 residues. Here the CDR3 reads CASSSGGAGSAQYF. DNA for the CDR3: TGTGCCAGCAGCTCGGGCGGGGCAGGGTCAGCCCAGTACTTC.

In its sample, this clone was seen a few times. The genes are TRBV3-1 (or the pseudogene TRBV3-2) and TRBJ1-1, with TRBD1 matching over 12 bases. Germline lookup yields CDR1 LGHDT and CDR2 YNNKEL (reference sequence). The CDR3 is 18 residues long. V lost 1 base to trimming and J lost 0 bases; unmatched junction nucleotides: 6. The CDR3 sequence: CASSQAGTGGKVNTEAFF. CDR3 bases: TGTGCCAGCAGCCAAGCCGGGACAGGGGGCAAGGTGAACACTGAAGCTTTCTTT.

This chain uses TRBV7-2 with TRBJ2-3; D gene ambiguous. The V end was cut by 6 bases, the J end by 5 bases, with 21 bases between. The CDR3 has 16 amino acids. Germline loops: CDR1 SGHTA, CDR2 FQGNSA. CDR3 sequence (DNA): TGTGCCAGCAGAGCAGGCCCCGCGACCCCGAGAGATACGCAGTATTTT. It encodes CASRAGPATPRDTQYF.

This chain links TRBV6-2 or TRBV6-3 with TRBJ2-7; D gene uncertain. The CDR3 runs to 12 residues. Germline loops: CDR1 MNHEY, CDR2 SVGEGT. Trimming pared 6 bases from V and 7 bases from J, leaving 13 bases between. CDR3 coding DNA: TGTGCCAGCAGCCGGGCCGTTGGGGAGCAGTACTTC. It codes for CASSRAVGEQYF.

The rearrangement uses TRBV7-3 and TRBJ2-5, with D perhaps TRBD2 (6 bases). This CDR3 comprises 14 residues. V was trimmed by 5 bases and J by 1 base, leaving 11 bases between them. Germline assignment: CDR1 SGHTA and CDR2 FQGTGA. CDR3 in amino acids: CASSQGGVQETQYF. The CDR3 bases are TGTGCCAGCAGCCAAGGCGGGGTCCAAGAGACCCAGTACTTC.

For the CDR3, the DNA is TGTGCCAGCAGTCACCGGACAGGGGGAAATGAAAAACTGTTTTTT. Protein product: CASSHRTGGNEKLFF. The chain couples TRBV28 to TRBJ1-4; the match to TRBD1 covers 10 bases. CDR1 MDHEN and CDR2 SYDVKM come from the germline V gene. The length of the CDR3 is 15 residues. Trimming took 5 bases from V and 5 from J; bases not matched to a gene: 5.

The CDR3 DNA is TGTGCCACCAGTGAGAGTGGACAGGCGAACTATGGCTACACCTTC. Translating it yields CATSESGQANYGYTF. V gene TRBV24-1 combines with J gene TRBJ1-2; 7 bases are a match to TRBD1. This CDR3 is 15 amino acids long. V was pared by 4 bases and J by 2 bases, with 6 bases of the junction left unmatched. Germline CDR1 KGHDR, CDR2 SFDVKD.

This clone was counted a few times. This sequence joins TRBV24-1 and TRBJ2-2, with 7 bases lining up with TRBD2. This CDR3 has 17 amino acids. Trimming cost V 4 bases and J 9 bases; bases outside gene matches: 16. CDR1 and CDR2 from the germline V gene are KGHDR and SFDVKD. CDR3 sequence (DNA): TGTGCCACCAGTGAAACCCCTGGGGCTAGCGGTACCAGGGAGCTGTTTTTT. It is translated as CATSETPGASGTRELFF.

CDR3 bases: TGCGCCAGCAGCCAGGGACAGGGGCTCGATTTGGGCTCCTACAATGAGCAGTTCTTC. Encoded protein: CASSQGQGLDLGSYNEQFF. This chain links TRBV4-3 with TRBJ2-1, with 10 bases lining up with TRBD1. The V gene end was trimmed by 3 bases and the J gene end by 0 bases; junction bases not matched to a gene: 11. The length of the CDR3 is 19 residues. Germline-derived CDR1 and CDR2 are LGHNA and YSLEER.